The 13 T cell receptor beta chains below were found in one sample sequenced in a study of blood T cell repertoires in COVID-19. Libraries were prepared by immunoSEQ multiplex PCR; TCRdb keeps only in-frame clonotypes and omits some of them. Among under 200,000 clones listed, around nine tenths were seen once. Sequencing was carried out using peripheral blood. The receptors come from a man aged 55 to 70 with COVID-19, enrolled during active disease.

This clone appeared once. The chain couples TRBV15 to TRBJ1-6; D ambiguous. The CDR3 contains 15 residues. Germline-derived CDR1 and CDR2 are LNHNV and YYDKDF (reference sequence). The ends were cut back, 5 bases at V and 6 bases at J, with 14 bases in the middle. CDR3 in DNA: TGTGCCACCAGCTCGCGGCTTTCGGTTAATTCACCCCTCCACTTT. Protein: CATSSRLSVNSPLHF.

This chain connects TRBV7-6 to TRBJ1-1, with D maybe TRBD1 (5 bases). This CDR3 has 15 amino acids. Looked up from germline, CDR1 is SGHVS and CDR2 is FNYEAQ. V lost 3 bases and J 0 bases, leaving 11 bases between the germline ends. The CDR3 reads CASSFQTVMNTEAFF. The CDR3 DNA follows: TGTGCCAGCAGCTTCCAGACAGTCATGAACACTGAAGCTTTCTTT.

V usage is TRBV6-2 or TRBV6-3 and J usage is TRBJ1-5, with 9 nucleotides matching TRBD1. The J segment lost 0 bases and the V segment lost 5 bases, leaving 2 bases of the junction unmatched. From germline, CDR1 is MNHEY and CDR2 SVGEGT. This CDR3 is 15 amino acids long. CDR3 sequence (DNA): TGTGCCAGCAGTGGGGACAGGGATAGCAATCAGCCCCAGCATTTT. Its translation is CASSGDRDSNQPQHF.

The rearrangement uses TRBV19 and TRBJ1-6; no clear D gene. V was cut by 5 bases and J by 6 bases, with 5 bases left in between. The CDR3 spans 12 residues. The germline V gene encodes CDR1 LNHDA and CDR2 SQIVND (reference sequence). CDR3 bases: TGTGCCAGTAGTCAGGTTAATTCACCCCTCCACTTT. Translating gives CASSQVNSPLHF.

The chain recombines TRBV11-2 with TRBJ1-5; no reliable D call. The CDR3 sequence is 15 residues long. Trimming took 0 bases from V and 3 from J, leaving 9 bases between them. CDR1 is SGHAT and CDR2 is FQNNGV in the germline V gene. The CDR3 nucleotides read TGTGCCAGCAGCTTAGATGGAGCCTACAATCAGCCCCAGCATTTT. Its protein is CASSLDGAYNQPQHF.

V usage is TRBV5-1 and J usage is TRBJ2-2; possible D gene TRBD1, 6 bases. V was cut by 0 bases and J by 1 base, with 13 bases left in between. The germline V gene has CDR1 SGHRS and CDR2 YFSETQ. This CDR3 has 17 amino acids. CDR3 nucleotide sequence: TGCGCCAGCAGCTTGGGCCAAGGGACACTGAACACCGGGGAGCTGTTTTTT. Protein product: CASSLGQGTLNTGELFF.

This rearrangement joins TRBV7-9 to TRBJ1-3; TRBD1 agrees at 7 bases. This CDR3 comprises 18 residues. Trimming took 4 bases from V and 1 from J; bases not matched to a gene: 13. Per germline, CDR1 SEHNR and CDR2 FQNEAQ (reference sequence). The chain's CDR3 is CASSSPREGAGSGNTIYF. In DNA, the CDR3 is TGTGCCAGCAGCTCACCGCGGGAGGGGGCTGGATCTGGAAACACCATATATTTT.

The chain uses TRBV4-3 and TRBJ2-3, with 11 bases aligning to TRBD2. This CDR3 contains 15 residues. Looked up from germline, CDR1 is LGHNA and CDR2 is YSLEER. V dropped 3 bases and J dropped 1; count of bases not matched to a gene: 0. In DNA form, the CDR3 reads TGCGCCAGCAGCCAGACTAGCGGGGGCACAGATACGCAGTATTTT. Translation: CASSQTSGGTDTQYF.

The J gene is TRBJ2-7, the V gene TRBV6-5; TRBD1 aligns across 9 bases. The ends lost 4 bases at V and 3 bases at J; junction bases unmatched: 7. CDR1 and CDR2 (germline): MNHEY, SVGAGI. The CDR3 loop spans 15 amino acids. CDR3 DNA: TGTGCCAGCAGTTCCGGGACAGGGATCATCTACGAGCAGTACTTC. Its protein is CASSSGTGIIYEQYF.

The gene calls are TRBV19 and TRBJ1-2, with TRBD1 identical over 10 bases. V trimming: 8 bases; J trimming: 5 bases; junction bases outside the gene matches: 14. CDR1 LNHDA and CDR2 SQIVND come from the germline V gene (reference sequence). The CDR3 totals 16 residues. The CDR3 DNA sequence: TGTGCCAGTCATTCGACAGGGGGCAATAAGATTTATGGCTACACCTTC. Encoded protein: CASHSTGGNKIYGYTF.

The chain combines TRBV28 with TRBJ1-1, with 10 bases aligning to TRBD1. This CDR3 region has 17 residues. J gave up 1 base and V 7 bases, and 12 bases lay outside the gene matches. The V gene's germline CDR1 is MDHEN and CDR2 SYDVKM. The CDR3 loop reads CASIPSTGGKGNTEAFF. CDR3 nucleotide sequence: TGTGCCAGCATCCCGTCGACAGGGGGCAAGGGGAACACTGAAGCTTTCTTT.

In nucleotides, the CDR3 is TGTGCCTGGAGTAGAGGGGGCCTTTCGTTTGGTTCACCCCTCCACTTT. This sequence encodes CAWSRGGLSFGSPLHF. V gene TRBV30 combines with J gene TRBJ1-6; 7 bases map to TRBD1. This CDR3 is 16 amino acids long. The V gene's germline CDR1 is GTSNPN and CDR2 SVGIG (reference sequence). J gave up 9 bases and V 2 bases, and 13 bases lay outside the gene matches.

With regard to this clone: The germline gene is not matched at one end of the junction; a read error may be the cause. The chain is built from TRBV7-7 and TRBJ2-1; D is undetermined. This CDR3 spans 13 amino acids. Germline V CDR1 and CDR2: SSHAT, FNYEAQ (reference sequence). In DNA form, the CDR3 reads TGTGCTAGCAGCTTAAGTTACGGGAATGAGCAGTTCTTC. Translation: CASSLSYGNEQFF.